Described below is a single T cell receptor beta chain sequence and its context. The record originates from a study of shared clonotypes between healthy human individuals. The assay used deep level. Here immunoSEQ multiplex PCR was the method, and the copy in TCRdb shows in-frame clones only, minus some. The sample records about 470,000 clones, roughly 83% being singletons. This clonotype originated in a woman between 40 and 55 years old in good health. Some clones in this sample may be carry-over from other donors' samples. The specimen sequenced was PBMCs.

The CDR3 sequence: CASSLAGGVVNEQFF. In DNA, the CDR3 is TGTGCCAGCAGCTTAGCGGGAGGTGTCGTCAATGAGCAGTTCTTC. The chain employs TRBV7-9 and TRBJ2-1, with D possibly being TRBD2 (6 bases). The germline V gene has CDR1 SEHNR and CDR2 FQNEAQ (reference sequence). The CDR3 has 15 amino acids. The V end lost 0 bases, the J end lost 6 bases, and 12 bases lay between the germline ends.